The clone carrying this T cell receptor (beta chain) was counted only a few times. Its antigen is currently unknown. A TCRbeta library incorporating unique molecular identifiers was prepared. TCRdb re-called the PCR reads through MiXCR, storing one row per CDR3 protein. The sample has approximately 210,000 distinct CDR3 sequences, around a sixth seen once. This CDR3 has 15 residues. The V end lost 5 bases, the J end lost 6 bases, and 18 bases lay between the germline ends. Germline values: CDR1 SGDLS, CDR2 YYNGEE. The sample comes from a study of T-cell reconstitution after alpha-beta-depleted transplantation in children. Overall study results and limits: Among T cells one year after transplant, newly produced cells accounted for most counts and diversity.

The receptor was isolated from a male patient between 2 and 10 years old who had a stem cell transplant for acute lymphoblastic leukemia, so the T cells may come from the graft donor. The chain carries TRBV9 and TRBJ2-1; tentatively, D is TRBD1 or TRBD2 (5 bases each). The sequenced sample was PBMCs, mostly from graft donor cells, obtained 360 days after TCRalphabeta/CD19-depleted stem cell transplant. The CDR3 here is CASSFSSRGANEQFF. In nucleotides, the CDR3 is TGTGCCAGCAGTTTCTCCTCTAGAGGGGCCAATGAGCAGTTCTTC.